The entry below describes one T cell receptor (beta chain). The data are from a study of blood T cell repertoires in COVID-19. Study-level background: COVID-19 samples collected from the United States, Italy and Spain covered acute and convalescent phases. T cells, B-cell-depleted T cells, or PBMCs provided the cDNA or gDNA that served as material.

Unmatched junction bases numbered 15, after V lost 0 bases and J lost 5 bases. The CDR3 runs to 19 residues. Per germline, CDR1 LGHNT and CDR2 FRNRAP. Per the study methods: Estimated nucleated cell counts came from reference gene primer amplification. The repertoire was sequenced with immunoSEQ multiplex PCR; TCRdb's copy has only in-frame clones and lacks some. For V, J and clone size, that table is used; D and trimming come from the DNA. The repertoire holds some 270,000 clones, with 75% to 90% as singletons. The clonotype comes from a young man with acute or convalescent COVID-19. What was sequenced was peripheral blood. The chain uses TRBV12-5 and TRBJ2-7, with 11 bases lining up with TRBD2. DNA for the CDR3: TGTGCTAGTGGTTTGGTAAGTTCTAGCGGGAGGCGGGTAGTGAACGAGCAGTACTTC. This codes for CASGLVSSSGRRVVNEQYF.